The next 20 T cell receptor beta chains were all read from a single sample in a study of blood T cell repertoires in COVID-19. Sequencing was performed with immunoSEQ multiplex PCR; in TCRdb, only in-frame clones are kept and a portion is missing. The table shows a few hundred thousand clones, with about 85% occurring only once. The sample taken for sequencing was peripheral blood. All receptors derive from a young man who had recovered from COVID-19.

This clone was detected only a few times. The J gene is TRBJ2-5, the V gene TRBV7-6; the match to TRBD1 covers 9 bases. V lost 4 bases and J lost 5; bases outside the gene matches: 11. CDR3 size: 16 residues. In germline, CDR1 is SGHVS, CDR2 FNYEAQ. Here the CDR3 DNA reads TGTGCCAGCAGCTCACTACTACAGGGGGCATGGGAGACCCAGTACTTC. Amino acid sequence: CASSSLLQGAWETQYF. Drawing the rest from reference TRBV7-6 and TRBJ2-5, the complete variable domain is GAGVSQSPRYKVTKRGQDVALRCDPISGHVSLYWYRQALGQGPEFLTYFNYEAQQDKSGLPNDRFSAERPEGSISTLTIQRTEQRDSAMYRCASSSLLQGAWETQYFGPGTRLLVL.

This chain uses TRBV12-3 or TRBV12-4 with TRBJ1-1; possibly TRBD1 for D (6 bases). The CDR3 has 13 amino acids. V was shortened by 0 bases and J by 8 bases, with 10 bases between the two germline ends. In DNA, the CDR3 is TGTGCCAGCAGTTTAGCGTCAGGGGTAGAAGCTTTCTTT. This encodes CASSLASGVEAFF.

The chain is built from TRBV6-5 and TRBJ2-2, with D possibly being TRBD1 (6 bases). Germline CDR1 and CDR2: MNHEY and SVGAGI. The CDR3 runs 13 residues. Trimming took 6 bases from V and 6 from J, leaving 11 bases between them. DNA of the CDR3: TGTGCCAGCAGGGACCGACAGGCCGGGGAGCTGTTTTTT. Encoded protein: CASRDRQAGELFF.

This sequence joins TRBV27 and TRBJ2-1, with 7 positions matching TRBD2. Per germline, CDR1 MNHEY and CDR2 SMNVEV (reference sequence). This CDR3 has 12 amino acids. V lost 3 bases and J lost 8; bases outside the gene matches: 1. For the CDR3, the DNA is TGTGCCAGCAGTTTGAGCGGGGATGAGCAGTTCTTC. The encoded protein is CASSLSGDEQFF.

DNA for the CDR3: TGCGCCAGCAGCCAAGATCAGGGGCCCTACGAGCAGTACTTC. Its protein product is CASSQDQGPYEQYF. This chain joins TRBV4-1 and TRBJ2-7; D is perhaps TRBD1 (6 bases). V gave up 0 bases and J gave up 2 bases, with 8 bases separating them. The CDR3 has 14 residues. Germline assignment: CDR1 MGHRA and CDR2 YSYEKL.

The rearrangement uses TRBV19 and TRBJ1-5, with 9 bases aligning to TRBD1. Germline trimming cut 5 bases from V and 6 bases from J; bases unmatched to any gene: 2. CDR1 LNHDA and CDR2 SQIVND come from the germline V gene (reference sequence). This CDR3 comprises 13 residues. The CDR3 loop is CASSWTGVQPQHF. In DNA form, the CDR3 reads TGTGCCAGTAGTTGGACAGGGGTTCAGCCCCAGCATTTT.

V and J are TRBV29-1 and TRBJ1-2; 7 bases are shared with TRBD1. V shed 3 bases and J 2 bases; nucleotides not matched to a gene: 0. Germline CDR1 SQVTM, CDR2 ANQGSEA. The CDR3 is 12 residues long. The CDR3 loop is CSVDRGNYGYTF. As DNA, the CDR3 is TGCAGCGTTGACAGGGGGAACTATGGCTACACCTTC.

This clone appeared a single time. The chain joins TRBV5-5 to TRBJ1-1; TRBD1 is a possible D gene (6 bases). Germline V gene sequence: CDR1 SGHKS, CDR2 YYEKEE (reference sequence). Trimming pared 3 bases from V and 2 bases from J, leaving 14 bases between. The length of the CDR3 is 15 residues. The CDR3 nucleotides read TGTGCCAGCAGCTGGGCGGGGGGCTCCAACACTGAAGCTTTCTTT. Protein product: CASSWAGGSNTEAFF.

The rearrangement joins TRBV5-1 to TRBJ2-2; no clear D gene. In germline, CDR1 is SGHRS, CDR2 YFSETQ. V was pared by 5 bases and J by 3 bases, with 11 bases between. This CDR3 has 14 amino acids. CDR3 nucleotides: TGCGCCAGCAGTAAACCACGGGACACCGGGGAGCTGTTTTTT. Amino acid sequence: CASSKPRDTGELFF.

The chain couples TRBV5-1 to TRBJ1-1, with 9 bases identical to TRBD1. The junction had 11 bases not matched to a gene; V was cut back by 2 bases and J by 0 bases. In germline, CDR1 is SGHRS, CDR2 YFSETQ. The CDR3 is 18 residues long. In nucleotides, the CDR3 is TGCGCCAGCAGCTTACTTTCTGGGACAGGGAGCATGAACACTGAAGCTTTCTTT. Its protein is CASSLLSGTGSMNTEAFF.

The chain recombines TRBV5-6 with TRBJ1-2; weak D call: TRBD1 (5 bases). The CDR3 consists of 13 residues. Trimming took off 2 bases at V and 7 bases at J, with 12 bases between the two ends. Germline CDR1 SGHDT, CDR2 YYEEEE. This CDR3 is CASSFSRAPGYTF. The CDR3, as DNA: TGTGCCAGCAGCTTCTCCAGGGCCCCTGGCTACACCTTC.

The chain has TRBV7-9 and TRBJ1-4; 8 bases are shared with TRBD1. The CDR3 contains 15 residues. Trimming cost V 3 bases and J 7 bases; bases outside gene matches: 7. Germline CDR1 and CDR2: SEHNR and FQNEAQ (reference sequence). This CDR3 reads CASSLGGQGGEKLFF. In DNA, the CDR3 is TGTGCCAGCAGCTTGGGAGGACAGGGAGGTGAAAAACTGTTTTTT.

This chain uses TRBV2 with TRBJ2-2; the D gene is possibly TRBD2 (5 bases). Germline V gene lookup returns CDR1 SNHLY and CDR2 FYNNEI. Trimming pared 8 bases from V and 5 bases from J, leaving 9 bases between. The CDR3 is made up of 12 amino acids. CDR3 nucleotides: TGTGCCAGCGTCTCGGGGACCGGGGAGCTGTTTTTT. It translates to CASVSGTGELFF.

V and J are TRBV5-8 and TRBJ1-1; no reliable D call. V was clipped by 2 bases and J by 3 bases, with 14 bases between them. The germline V gene has CDR1 SGHTS and CDR2 YDEGEE. The CDR3 is 15 amino acids. The CDR3 region has the DNA TGTGCCAGCAGCTTTACGAGCCATATCGACACTGAAGCTTTCTTT. As protein: CASSFTSHIDTEAFF.

This chain joins TRBV19 and TRBJ2-2; 9 nucleotides match TRBD1. The trim removed 9 bases at V and 6 bases at J, leaving 11 bases unmatched. The CDR3 consists of 15 residues. Germline CDR1 is LNHDA and CDR2 is SQIVND (reference sequence). The CDR3 protein is CASSSPGTGPGELFF. Here the CDR3 DNA reads TGTGCCAGCAGCTCTCCCGGGACAGGGCCCGGGGAGCTGTTTTTT.

This chain links TRBV7-3 with TRBJ1-2, with D possibly being TRBD1 (5 bases). V shed 5 bases and J shed 8 bases, with 15 bases lying between them. CDR1 and CDR2 from the germline V gene are SGHTA and FQGTGA. The CDR3 runs to 13 residues. In nucleotides, the CDR3 is TGTGCCAGCAGCCAACTAGCAGGGCGAGGCTACACCTTC. As protein: CASSQLAGRGYTF.

V is TRBV7-9 and J is TRBJ2-5; no definite D call. The CDR3 covers 12 residues. In germline, CDR1 is SEHNR, CDR2 FQNEAQ (reference sequence). V lost 7 bases and J lost 7, with 13 bases in between. CDR3 in amino acids: CASTPDSWTQYF. The DNA for the CDR3 is TGTGCCAGCACCCCCGACTCATGGACCCAGTACTTC.

The chain uses TRBV27 and TRBJ1-1; the D is unclear. Per the germline V gene, CDR1 is MNHEY and CDR2 is SMNVEV (reference sequence). The CDR3 length is 14 residues. The ends were cut back, 4 bases at V and 3 bases at J, with 12 bases in the middle. CDR3 nucleotide sequence: TGTGCCAGCAGTTCTGGAGAATCGCACACTGAAGCTTTCTTT. This encodes CASSSGESHTEAFF.

The chain links TRBV21-1 to TRBJ2-7; TRBD2, the table's D call, lacks a check against the DNA. TRBV21-1 is listed as a pseudogene. CDR3 length: 16 residues. The CDR3 bases are TGTGCCAGCAGCAAAGTAGCAGCGGGCCCCCTACGAAAGCAGTACTTC. It specifies CASSKVAAGPLRKQYF.

The genes are TRBV27 and TRBJ2-1, with 9 bases lining up with TRBD1. The germline CDR1 and CDR2 sequences are MNHEY and SMNVEV (reference sequence). The V gene end was trimmed by 4 bases and the J gene end by 12 bases; junction bases not matched to a gene: 4. CDR3 length equals 12 residues. The CDR3 sequence: CASSYRGLGQFF. In DNA, the CDR3 is TGTGCCAGCAGTTACAGGGGGCTGGGGCAGTTCTTC.